Listed below are T cell receptor beta chains from one sample, sequenced in a study of blood T cells in healthy people across ages. From the 5' RACE reads, TCRdb called clonotypes with MiXCR, one entry per CDR3 protein. The table shows about 1.8 million distinct CDR3 sequences, with 49% occurring only once. Material: blood. The receptor set was obtained from a middle-aged woman in good health. Each CDR3 is given with its conserved first and last residue. The D gene is left open where the match is weak. Rows may omit the clone size; those that give it use once, few, many or a size class.

abundance: .; v_gene: TRBV28; len: 14; d_gene: TRBD1; j_gene: TRBJ2-7; CDR3nt: TGTGCCAACAGTTCCCGGGACAGGGCCTACGAGCAGTACTTC; CDR3aa: CANSSRDRAYEQYF
abundance: .; v_gene: TRBV25-1; len: 18; d_gene: TRBD1; j_gene: TRBJ2-6; CDR3nt: TGTGCCAGCAGTCCCCGGGACAGGGGTTCGGATGGGGCCAACGTCCTGACTTTC; CDR3aa: CASSPRDRGSDGANVLTF
abundance: .; v_gene: TRBV12-5; len: 13; d_gene: .; j_gene: TRBJ1-2; CDR3nt: TGTGCTAGTGGCCTAGGAACAAGAGACGGCTACACCTTC; CDR3aa: CASGLGTRDGYTF
abundance: .; v_gene: TRBV5-1; len: 15; d_gene: .; j_gene: TRBJ2-6; CDR3nt: TGTGCCAGCAGTTACAGTGACTCTGGGGCCAACGTCCTGACTTTC; CDR3aa: CASSYSDSGANVLTF
abundance: few; v_gene: TRBV28; len: 14; d_gene: .; j_gene: TRBJ1-6; CDR3nt: TGTGCCAGTTTGAGGGGGGACTATAATTCACCCCTCCACTTT; CDR3aa: CASLRGDYNSPLHF
abundance: .; v_gene: TRBV20-1; len: 14; d_gene: TRBD2; j_gene: TRBJ2-5; CDR3nt: TGCAGTTTCTTAATAGCGGGGCCACGCTCGGCCCAGTACTTC; CDR3aa: CSFLIAGPRSAQYF
abundance: .; v_gene: TRBV4-1; len: 17; d_gene: .; j_gene: TRBJ1-6; CDR3nt: TGCGCCAGCAGCCAAGTCGATCTCGGGATAGTCAATTCACCCCTCCACTTT; CDR3aa: CASSQVDLGIVNSPLHF
abundance: many; v_gene: TRBV20-1; len: 13; d_gene: .; j_gene: TRBJ1-1; CDR3nt: TGCAGTGCTAGAAACTCGATGGGCACTGAAGCTTTCTTT; CDR3aa: CSARNSMGTEAFF
abundance: once; v_gene: TRBV5-1; len: 15; d_gene: .; j_gene: TRBJ2-4; CDR3nt: TGCGCCAGCAGCTTGGAGGGGGGGCGCGGAAACATTCAGTACTTC; CDR3aa: CASSLEGGRGNIQYF
abundance: many; v_gene: TRBV7-2; len: 13; d_gene: .; j_gene: TRBJ2-3; CDR3nt: TGTGCCAGCAGCTCCCAGAGCACAGATACGCAGTATTTT; CDR3aa: CASSSQSTDTQYF
abundance: .; v_gene: TRBV2; len: 13; d_gene: .; j_gene: TRBJ2-7; CDR3nt: TGTACCAGCAGTGAAAAAGTTCCCTACGAGCAGTACTTC; CDR3aa: CTSSEKVPYEQYF
abundance: .; v_gene: TRBV29-1; len: 16; d_gene: .; j_gene: TRBJ2-6; CDR3nt: TGCAGCGTTGAAGATCTAGGCGGGGCTGGGGCCAACGTCCTGACTTTC; CDR3aa: CSVEDLGGAGANVLTF
abundance: few; v_gene: TRBV7-3; len: 13; d_gene: .; j_gene: TRBJ2-3; CDR3nt: TGTGCCAGCAGCATACAGTCCACAGATACGCAGTATTTT; CDR3aa: CASSIQSTDTQYF
abundance: few; v_gene: TRBV12-3/TRBV12-4; len: 13; d_gene: .; j_gene: TRBJ2-2; CDR3nt: TGTGCCAGCAGTTTACAGGGGACCGGGGAGCTGTTTTTT; CDR3aa: CASSLQGTGELFF
abundance: .; v_gene: TRBV7-2; len: 14; d_gene: TRBD1; j_gene: TRBJ1-2; CDR3nt: TGTGCCAGCAGAGACAGGGGACGGGGCTATGGCTACACCTTC; CDR3aa: CASRDRGRGYGYTF
abundance: few; v_gene: TRBV9; len: 12; d_gene: .; j_gene: TRBJ2-1; CDR3nt: TGTGCCAGCGAGTCCGGTCCCAATGAGCAGTTCTTC; CDR3aa: CASESGPNEQFF
abundance: few; v_gene: TRBV20-1; len: 16; d_gene: .; j_gene: TRBJ2-7; CDR3nt: TGCAGTGCTAGGGAAAAGGGACGGGCCCTGACCTACGAGCAGTACTTC; CDR3aa: CSAREKGRALTYEQYF
abundance: few; v_gene: TRBV7-9; len: 17; d_gene: .; j_gene: TRBJ2-7; CDR3nt: TGTGCCAGCAGCAACAGCCGATGGGGAGACCATTCTTACGAGCAGTACTTC; CDR3aa: CASSNSRWGDHSYEQYF
abundance: .; v_gene: TRBV20-1; len: 14; d_gene: TRBD1; j_gene: TRBJ2-7; CDR3nt: TGCAGTGCTGACTCTCCGGGACAGTCCTACGAGCAGTACTTC; CDR3aa: CSADSPGQSYEQYF
abundance: .; v_gene: TRBV11-2; len: 17; d_gene: TRBD1; j_gene: TRBJ2-3; CDR3nt: TGTGCCAGCAGCTCAATACAGGGGGCAGGGGACGCAGATACGCAGTATTTT; CDR3aa: CASSSIQGAGDADTQYF
abundance: .; v_gene: TRBV27; len: 18; d_gene: TRBD1; j_gene: TRBJ2-3; CDR3nt: TGTGCCAGCAGTTTAGCAAGCTCAGGGACAGGGGTGTGGGATACGCAGTATTTT; CDR3aa: CASSLASSGTGVWDTQYF
abundance: .; v_gene: TRBV7-3; len: 15; d_gene: .; j_gene: TRBJ2-3; CDR3nt: TGTGCCAGCAGCTTAAGGCAGGGGCGTCCAGATACGCAGTATTTT; CDR3aa: CASSLRQGRPDTQYF
abundance: .; v_gene: TRBV12-3/TRBV12-4; len: 14; d_gene: .; j_gene: TRBJ2-3; CDR3nt: TGTGCCAGCAGTTTTTTAGCGCTCACAGATACGCAGTATTTT; CDR3aa: CASSFLALTDTQYF
abundance: .; v_gene: TRBV5-6; len: 16; d_gene: .; j_gene: TRBJ2-7; CDR3nt: TGTGCCAGCAGCTTAAGTGTTTTCAGGGGCCCCTACGAGCAGTACTTC; CDR3aa: CASSLSVFRGPYEQYF
abundance: few; v_gene: TRBV7-2; len: 12; d_gene: .; j_gene: TRBJ2-7; CDR3nt: TGTGCCAGCAGCCCCAGGTTCGGCGAGCAGTACTTC; CDR3aa: CASSPRFGEQYF
abundance: .; v_gene: TRBV20-1; len: 11; d_gene: .; j_gene: TRBJ2-5; CDR3nt: TGCAGTGCCGGATGGATGGAGACCCAGTACTTC; CDR3aa: CSAGWMETQYF
abundance: few; v_gene: TRBV5-1; len: 16; d_gene: .; j_gene: TRBJ2-1; CDR3nt: TGCGCCAGCGCCCACCGTGAGGGGGTCGGGTCCAATGAGCAGTTCTTC; CDR3aa: CASAHREGVGSNEQFF
abundance: .; v_gene: TRBV7-9; len: 12; d_gene: .; j_gene: TRBJ1-2; CDR3nt: TGTGCCAGCGCAAAGGGGTACTATGGCTACACCTTC; CDR3aa: CASAKGYYGYTF
abundance: .; v_gene: TRBV13; len: 15; d_gene: .; j_gene: TRBJ2-7; CDR3nt: TGTGCCAGCAGCCGCGGAAGACCCCCGCCCAACGAGCAGTACTTC; CDR3aa: CASSRGRPPPNEQYF
abundance: .; v_gene: TRBV7-9; len: 16; d_gene: TRBD1; j_gene: TRBJ1-1; CDR3nt: TGTGCCAGCAGCTTAATTGGCCAGGGGGCGCGCACTGAAGCTTTCTTT; CDR3aa: CASSLIGQGARTEAFF
abundance: .; v_gene: TRBV28; len: 18; d_gene: TRBD1; j_gene: TRBJ2-7; CDR3nt: TGTGCCAGCAGCTTTGCGGGACAGGGATTGGGCAAAGCCTACGAGCAGTACTTC; CDR3aa: CASSFAGQGLGKAYEQYF
abundance: .; v_gene: TRBV5-1; len: 12; d_gene: .; j_gene: TRBJ2-7; CDR3nt: TGCGCCAGCAGGCACGGACGGTTCGAGCAGTACTTC; CDR3aa: CASRHGRFEQYF
abundance: .; v_gene: TRBV20-1; len: 15; d_gene: .; j_gene: TRBJ1-2; CDR3nt: TGCAGTGCTAGAGTCTCAGGGTCCTTTAACTATGGCTACACCTTC; CDR3aa: CSARVSGSFNYGYTF
abundance: .; v_gene: TRBV10-2; len: 16; d_gene: .; j_gene: TRBJ1-5; CDR3nt: TGCGCCAGCAGTAGGCAGGGAGGGGCCGGCAATCAGCCCCAGCATTTT; CDR3aa: CASSRQGGAGNQPQHF
abundance: few; v_gene: TRBV20-1; len: 13; d_gene: .; j_gene: TRBJ1-5; CDR3nt: TGCAGTGCTTCACAGGGTATGGCTCAGCCCCAGCATTTT; CDR3aa: CSASQGMAQPQHF
abundance: few; v_gene: TRBV28; len: 11; d_gene: .; j_gene: TRBJ1-1; CDR3nt: TGTGCCATCCAGGGACACACTGAAGCTTTCTTT; CDR3aa: CAIQGHTEAFF
abundance: .; v_gene: TRBV6-5; len: 14; d_gene: .; j_gene: TRBJ2-3; CDR3nt: TGTGCCAGCAGTTACGCCAATCCCACAGATACGCAGTATTTT; CDR3aa: CASSYANPTDTQYF
abundance: .; v_gene: TRBV12-3/TRBV12-4; len: 14; d_gene: .; j_gene: TRBJ1-2; CDR3nt: TGTGCCAGCATACCGGTGGCACAGGGCTATGGCTACACCTTC; CDR3aa: CASIPVAQGYGYTF
abundance: few; v_gene: TRBV15; len: 17; d_gene: TRBD2; j_gene: TRBJ2-1; CDR3nt: TGTGCCACCAGCAGAGATGGGGAGGGATCGGGTTGGAATGAGCAGTTCTTC; CDR3aa: CATSRDGEGSGWNEQFF
abundance: .; v_gene: TRBV6-5; len: 13; d_gene: TRBD1; j_gene: TRBJ1-2; CDR3nt: TGTGCCAGCAAACGAGGACAGGGAAGTGGCTACACCTTC; CDR3aa: CASKRGQGSGYTF
abundance: few; v_gene: TRBV15; len: 14; d_gene: .; j_gene: TRBJ2-4; CDR3nt: TGTGCCACCAGCAGAGATCGGGACGAAAACATTCAGTACTTC; CDR3aa: CATSRDRDENIQYF
abundance: .; v_gene: TRBV6-2/TRBV6-3; len: 17; d_gene: TRBD1; j_gene: TRBJ2-3; CDR3nt: TGTGCCAGCAGTTACTCGACGTCGGGACAGGGGGCAGATACGCAGTATTTT; CDR3aa: CASSYSTSGQGADTQYF
abundance: few; v_gene: TRBV29-1; len: 13; d_gene: TRBD1; j_gene: TRBJ1-2; CDR3nt: TGCAGCGTTGGGACAGGGGAGACCTATGGCTACACCTTC; CDR3aa: CSVGTGETYGYTF
abundance: .; v_gene: TRBV2; len: 14; d_gene: .; j_gene: TRBJ2-3; CDR3nt: TGTGCCAGCAGGCAGGAGGGGAGCACAGATACGCAGTATTTT; CDR3aa: CASRQEGSTDTQYF
abundance: .; v_gene: TRBV5-5; len: 15; d_gene: .; j_gene: TRBJ2-7; CDR3nt: TGTGCCAGCAGCTTTGGGATCCTTACGTCCTACGAGCAGTACTTC; CDR3aa: CASSFGILTSYEQYF
abundance: .; v_gene: TRBV9; len: 16; d_gene: .; j_gene: TRBJ2-1; CDR3nt: TGTGCCAGCGACTTAGAGGGGCGGGGCTCCTACAATGAGCAGTTCTTC; CDR3aa: CASDLEGRGSYNEQFF
abundance: few; v_gene: TRBV7-2; len: 18; d_gene: TRBD2; j_gene: TRBJ2-3; CDR3nt: TGTGCCAGCAGCTTAGGCTCTAGCGGGGGGAGGGGCACAGATACGCAGTATTTT; CDR3aa: CASSLGSSGGRGTDTQYF
abundance: .; v_gene: TRBV6-6; len: 11; d_gene: .; j_gene: TRBJ1-2; CDR3nt: TGTGCCACCAGGGTTAACGATGGCTACACCTTC; CDR3aa: CATRVNDGYTF
abundance: few; v_gene: TRBV29-1; len: 11; d_gene: .; j_gene: TRBJ1-2; CDR3nt: TGCAGCGCCGAAATAAACTATGGCTACACCTTC; CDR3aa: CSAEINYGYTF
abundance: .; v_gene: TRBV12-5; len: 18; d_gene: .; j_gene: TRBJ2-1; CDR3nt: TGTGCTAGTGGTTTGGTAAGGGGTGGGGAAGGGCTCTACAATGAGCAGTTCTTC; CDR3aa: CASGLVRGGEGLYNEQFF
abundance: .; v_gene: TRBV12-3/TRBV12-4; len: 16; d_gene: TRBD1; j_gene: TRBJ1-6; CDR3nt: TGTGCCAGCAGGCCGGGACAGGGGACCCCCAATTCACCCCTCCACTTT; CDR3aa: CASRPGQGTPNSPLHF
abundance: .; v_gene: TRBV9; len: 15; d_gene: TRBD1; j_gene: TRBJ2-3; CDR3nt: TGTGCCAGCAGCGTAGGTGAGGGGGCCGCAGATACGCAGTATTTT; CDR3aa: CASSVGEGAADTQYF
abundance: .; v_gene: TRBV7-6; len: 13; d_gene: .; j_gene: TRBJ2-1; CDR3nt: TGTGCCAGCATCCGGGACCGCGACAATGAGCAGTTCTTC; CDR3aa: CASIRDRDNEQFF
abundance: .; v_gene: TRBV2; len: 14; d_gene: TRBD1; j_gene: TRBJ1-2; CDR3nt: TGTGCCAGCAGGGACGGGACAGGGGGCTATGACTACACCTTC; CDR3aa: CASRDGTGGYDYTF